This T cell receptor beta chain was captured by sequencing in a study of OX40 agonist ivuxolimab in advanced cancers. Turning to the study itself: Patients received the agonistic anti-OX40 (CD134) antibody ivuxolimab. Recorded diagnoses for dose-escalation patients were hepatocellular carcinoma, melanoma, renal cell or head and neck cancer. Patients with prior anti-PD-1, anti-PD-L1 or anti-CTLA-4 therapy were eligible; about 40% had some.

Sampled blood was obtained at baseline, cycle 4 day 1, and cycle 7 day 1. Measured with immunoSEQ multiplex PCR; TCRdb has only the in-frame clones, and not every one. Altogether tens of thousands of clones are present, around 84% being singletons, with the ten largest covering 8.2%. This clone was counted between two and nine times. The sequences come from CD4+ or CD8+ T cells sorted from blood, collected in a trial of the OX40 agonist ivuxolimab. The clonotype comes from an adult with an advanced solid tumor such as melanoma, head and neck, liver or kidney cancer.

The CDR3 here is CASSLGLSYEQYV. In nucleotides, the CDR3 is TGTGCCAGCAGCTTGGGCTTATCCTACGAGCAGTACGTC. This chain links TRBV7-9 with TRBJ2-7; D is undetermined. Trimming left V 3 bases short and J 1 base short, with 7 bases between. The CDR3 has 13 residues. Germline lookup yields CDR1 SEHNR and CDR2 FQNEAQ (reference sequence).